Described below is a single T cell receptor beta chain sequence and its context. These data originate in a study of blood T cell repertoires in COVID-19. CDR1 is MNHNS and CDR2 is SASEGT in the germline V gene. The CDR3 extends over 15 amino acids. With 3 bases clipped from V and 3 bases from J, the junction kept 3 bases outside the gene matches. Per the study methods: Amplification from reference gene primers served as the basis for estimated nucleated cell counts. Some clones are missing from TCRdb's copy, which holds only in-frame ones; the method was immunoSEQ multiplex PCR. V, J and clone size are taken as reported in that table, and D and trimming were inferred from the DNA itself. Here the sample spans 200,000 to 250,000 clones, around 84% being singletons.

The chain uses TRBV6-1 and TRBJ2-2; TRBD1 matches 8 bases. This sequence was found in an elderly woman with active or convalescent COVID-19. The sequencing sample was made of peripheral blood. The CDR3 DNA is TGTGCCAGCAGTGAGTACAGGGGGGACACCGGGGAGCTGTTTTTT. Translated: CASSEYRGDTGELFF.